The source of this T cell receptor (beta chain) is a study of early T cells in non-severe SARS-CoV-2 infection. TCRdb redid the calling of the 5' RACE reads with MiXCR, one entry per CDR3 protein. The sample yields tens of thousands of distinct CDR3 sequences, roughly 4% seen once. In germline, CDR1 is LGHDT, CDR2 YNNKEL (reference sequence). The V and J ends lost 2 bases and 2 bases respectively, with 13 bases between them. CDR3 length equals 15 residues. Many counts were recorded for this clonotype. V gene TRBV3-1 combines with J gene TRBJ2-7, with D perhaps TRBD1 (6 bases). The TCR originated in an adult who was a healthcare worker with PCR-confirmed SARS-CoV-2 infection or an uninfected control (not recorded which). The sequenced material came from whole blood. The CDR3 nucleotides read TGTGCCAGCAGCCAATTAGGACAGTTTGCCTACGAGCAGTACTTC. It codes for CASSQLGQFAYEQYF.